This T cell receptor (beta chain) is drawn from a study of T cells in Graves' hyperthyroidism and ophthalmopathy. Whole-study results and caveats: Among thyroid clonotypes expanded above 0.001, most also appeared in blood.

This CDR3 is built from 14 residues. With V trimmed by 6 bases and J by 9 bases, 11 bases remained unmatched. This clonotype was observed many times. Its matching antigen is unknown. Amplification of TCR beta CDR3 regions used RNA as the template. The TCR CDR3 first-round RT-PCR relied on the HTBI primer set. Each CDR3 protein is one row after TCRdb ran MiXCR on the multiplex PCR reads. Among 360,000 or so distinct CDR3 sequences listed, 15% to 20% were seen once. The sequenced material came from blood. The chain is built from TRBV12-3 or TRBV12-4 and TRBJ1-1; the match to TRBD1 covers 9 bases. This TCR derives from a woman in her 40s with Graves' ophthalmopathy. This CDR3 reads CASSFNPGTGQAFF. The CDR3 nucleotides are TGTGCCAGCAGCTTTAATCCCGGGACAGGGCAAGCTTTCTTT.